Listed here are 15 T cell receptor beta chains from one sample, sequenced in a study of blood T cell repertoires in COVID-19. Sequencing used immunoSEQ multiplex PCR; TCRdb keeps in-frame clones, though not all of them. The sample includes fewer than 300,000 clones, 90% seen only once; the top ten take more than 0.95%. Specimen: PBMCs or T cells enriched from blood (not recorded which). These receptors were obtained from a woman aged 30 to 39 who had recovered from COVID-19.

V gene TRBV27 combines with J gene TRBJ2-1; 9 bases are a match to TRBD1. The V gene's germline CDR1 is MNHEY and CDR2 SMNVEV (reference sequence). The trim removed 3 bases at V and 7 bases at J, leaving 16 bases unmatched. This CDR3 has 18 residues. The CDR3 sequence: CASSFRQTGTGRRNEQFF. DNA of the CDR3: TGTGCCAGCAGTTTCCGCCAAACTGGGACAGGGCGGAGAAATGAGCAGTTCTTC.

J is TRBJ2-1 and V is TRBV10-3, with a weak D call TRBD1 (5 bases). Trimming took off 3 bases at V and 1 base at J, with 7 bases between the two ends. CDR3 size: 14 residues. Germline loops: CDR1 ENHRY, CDR2 SYGVKD. The CDR3 loop reads CAISDRGSYNEQFF. CDR3 nucleotides: TGTGCCATCAGTGATAGGGGTTCCTACAATGAGCAGTTCTTC.

The V call is TRBV9, the J call TRBJ2-1; a weak D match, TRBD1 (6 bases). V was pared by 3 bases and J by 6 bases, with 19 bases between. The CDR3 covers 16 residues. Germline V gene data show CDR1 as SGDLS and CDR2 as YYNGEE. The CDR3 loop reads CASSALGTTLGNEQFF. For the CDR3, the DNA is TGTGCCAGCAGCGCCCTGGGGACAACCCTGGGCAATGAGCAGTTCTTC.

The chain uses TRBV30 and TRBJ2-2, with D hard to call. Germline lookup yields CDR1 GTSNPN and CDR2 SVGIG (reference sequence). The CDR3 runs 14 residues. The ends were cut back, 5 bases at V and 3 bases at J, with 13 bases in the middle. CDR3 DNA: TGTGCCTGGGGACGGGTCCTCGACACCGGGGAGCTGTTTTTT. Translating gives CAWGRVLDTGELFF. The entire variable domain, with the rest obtained from reference TRBV30 and TRBJ2-2, is as follows: SQTIHQWPATLVQPVGSPLSLECTVEGTSNPNLYWYRQAAGRGLQLLFYSVGIGQISSEVPQNLSASRPQDRQFILSSKKLLLSDSGFYLCAWGRVLDTGELFFGEGSRLTVL.

The chain recombines TRBV28 with TRBJ2-7, with no clear D. This CDR3 is 13 amino acids long. Germline CDR1 is MDHEN and CDR2 is SYDVKM. With 6 bases removed from V and 0 bases from J, the gap between germline ends came to 9 bases. The CDR3 DNA is TGTGCCAGCAGCTCCCTCAGCTCCTACGAGCAGTACTTC. Translating gives CASSSLSSYEQYF.

The V and J genes are TRBV27 and TRBJ1-4, with 7 bases identical to TRBD1. V trimming: 5 bases; J trimming: 5 bases; junction bases outside the gene matches: 23. Germline CDR1 MNHEY, CDR2 SMNVEV (reference sequence). The CDR3 is 20 amino acids. The CDR3 sequence: CASSLNPQGNAGTENEKLFF. For the CDR3, the DNA is TGTGCCAGCAGTCTAAACCCCCAGGGAAACGCCGGGACAGAAAATGAAAAACTGTTTTTT.

The V and J genes are TRBV5-1 and TRBJ1-1; D not certain. V was pared by 0 bases and J by 0 bases, with 6 bases between. CDR1 SGHRS and CDR2 YFSETQ come from the germline V gene. The CDR3 is 14 residues long. The CDR3 loop reads CASSLGALNTEAFF. In nucleotides, the CDR3 is TGCGCCAGCAGCTTGGGGGCGCTGAACACTGAAGCTTTCTTT.

The V gene is TRBV27, the J gene TRBJ2-7, with D hard to call. Trimming removed 7 bases from V and 0 bases from J, with 13 bases in between. Germline V gives CDR1 MNHEY, CDR2 SMNVEV (reference sequence). The CDR3 runs to 14 residues. The CDR3 bases are TGTGCCAGCACGACTGTCCCGGGCTCCTACGAGCAGTACTTC. This gives the protein CASTTVPGSYEQYF.

A single count supports this clone. This chain joins TRBV27 and TRBJ2-1; 13 positions match TRBD2. Looked up from germline, CDR1 is MNHEY and CDR2 is SMNVEV (reference sequence). CDR3 length: 15 residues. J gave up 7 bases and V 4 bases, and 4 bases lay outside the gene matches. CDR3 loop: CASSSGLAGENEQFF. In nucleotides, the CDR3 is TGTGCCAGCAGTTCTGGACTAGCGGGAGAGAATGAGCAGTTCTTC.

The chain joins TRBV29-1 to TRBJ2-5; D ambiguous. The germline V gene has CDR1 SQVTM and CDR2 ANQGSEA. With 7 bases removed from V and 4 bases from J, the gap between germline ends came to 22 bases. The length of the CDR3 is 15 residues. CDR3 residues: CSASRAIGLGETQYF. In DNA, the CDR3 is TGCAGCGCCAGCCGTGCGATCGGGTTAGGAGAGACCCAGTACTTC.

The V and J genes are TRBV5-1 and TRBJ2-5; possibly TRBD1 for D (6 bases). This CDR3 region has 17 residues. The ends were cut back, 4 bases at V and 5 bases at J, with 24 bases in the middle. The germline gives CDR1 SGHRS, CDR2 YFSETQ. The DNA for the CDR3 is TGCGCCAGCAGCCCCCGTTCACAGGGATTATCGTCGGAGACCCAGTACTTC. It codes for CASSPRSQGLSSETQYF.

This sequence joins TRBV4-3 and TRBJ2-4; 9 nucleotides align to TRBD1. This CDR3 is built from 16 residues. Losses at the gene ends were 1 base for V and 5 bases for J; bases not matched to a gene: 6. Germline CDR1 and CDR2: LGHNA and YSLEER. CDR3 amino acids: CASSQGGQGPQNIQYF. CDR3 nucleotides: TGCGCCAGCAGCCAAGGGGGACAGGGACCACAAAACATTCAGTACTTC.

This clone is a singleton in its sample. The chain has TRBV27 and TRBJ1-1; D may be TRBD1 (6 bases). Germline V CDR1 and CDR2: MNHEY, SMNVEV (reference sequence). CDR3 size: 14 residues. The V end was cut by 2 bases, the J end by 0 bases, with 7 bases between. As DNA, the CDR3 is TGTGCCAGCAGTTTAGACAGGTTGAACACTGAAGCTTTCTTT. It codes for CASSLDRLNTEAFF.

CDR3 loop: CASSGRDSYTDTQYF. CDR3 nucleotides: TGTGCCAGCAGTGGCCGGGACAGCTACACAGATACGCAGTATTTT. J is TRBJ2-3 and V is TRBV2; 7 bases match TRBD1. The CDR3 extends over 15 amino acids. Germline V gives CDR1 SNHLY, CDR2 FYNNEI. V lost 4 bases and J lost 2; bases outside the gene matches: 6. The variable domain in full, with the rest retrieved from reference TRBV2 and TRBJ2-3, is EPEVTQTPSHQVTQMGQEVILRCVPISNHLYFYWYRQILGQKVEFLVSFYNNEISEKSEIFDDQFSVERPDGSNFTLKIRSTKLEDSAMYFCASSGRDSYTDTQYFGPGTRLTVL.

Worth noting for this clone: A read error may account for a junction end that differs from germline. The V call is TRBV29-1, the J call TRBJ2-1; TRBD2 agrees at 10 bases. Germline V gives CDR1 SQVTM, CDR2 ANQGSEA. The CDR3 runs to 14 residues. CDR3 bases: TGCAGCGTAGGGACTAGCGTCGCCTATAATGAGCAGTTCTTC. It translates to CSVGTSVAYNEQFF.